Below are 22 T cell receptor beta chains sequenced from a single sample in a study of cytomegalovirus exposure and HLA in healthy donors. TCRdb's copy holds only in-frame clones and misses some; the assay was immunoSEQ multiplex PCR. The sample gives 120,000 or so clones, roughly nine tenths of which show up once; 1.1% is in the top ten. Sequenced input: PBMCs. The receptors shown here come from a woman under 30 in good health and CMV-seronegative.

The CDR3: CASTIRGSGGNTIYF. DNA for the CDR3: TGTGCCAGCACAATCCGCGGTTCGGGGGGAAACACCATATATTTT. The chain is built from TRBV5-6 and TRBJ1-3; no definite D call. CDR1 SGHDT and CDR2 YYEEEE come from the germline V gene. V was trimmed by 6 bases and J by 4 bases, leaving 17 bases between them. This CDR3 has 15 residues. Complete variable domain (other parts from reference TRBV5-6 and TRBJ1-3): DAGVTQSPTHLIKTRGQQVTLRCSPKSGHDTVSWYQQALGQGPQFIFQYYEEEERQRGNFPDRFSGHQFPNYSSELNVNALLLGDSALYLCASTIRGSGGNTIYFGEGSWLTVV.

The V and J genes are TRBV11-2 and TRBJ2-7; a weak D match, TRBD2 (6 bases). From germline, CDR1 is SGHAT and CDR2 FQNNGV. Trimming removed 6 bases from V and 6 bases from J, with 21 bases in between. The CDR3 has 15 residues. This CDR3 is CASSSHHGTVGEQYF. The CDR3 nucleotides read TGTGCCAGCAGTTCACACCACGGGACTGTGGGCGAGCAGTACTTC.

The chain recombines TRBV11-2 with TRBJ2-1, with D hard to call. The CDR3 has 14 amino acids. Trimming left V 1 base short and J 6 bases short, with 10 bases between. Germline V gene data show CDR1 as SGHAT and CDR2 as FQNNGV. CDR3 loop: CASSLALSTNEQFF. In DNA, the CDR3 is TGTGCCAGCAGCTTAGCCTTGAGTACCAATGAGCAGTTCTTC.

The chain carries TRBV10-1 and TRBJ2-3, with 8 bases that match TRBD1. V gave up 6 bases and J gave up 3 bases; unmatched junction bases: 5. This CDR3 has 14 amino acids. Germline CDR1 is WNHNN and CDR2 is SYGVQD (reference sequence). In DNA, the CDR3 is TGCGCCAGCAGCCAGGGGGCGAAGACAGATACGCAGTATTTT. Translating gives CASSQGAKTDTQYF.

The chain is built from TRBV27 and TRBJ2-7; perhaps TRBD1 as D (5 bases). The V end was cut by 3 bases, the J end by 2 bases, with 17 bases between. CDR1 and CDR2 (germline): MNHEY, SMNVEV (reference sequence). The CDR3 length is 16 residues. DNA for the CDR3: TGTGCCAGCAGTTTGTCCAGGGCTTATGTCCCCTACGAGCAGTACTTC. As protein: CASSLSRAYVPYEQYF.

CDR3 in amino acids: CASRAGTGGPPFGYTF. The CDR3 DNA reads as TGTGCCAGCAGAGCCGGGACAGGGGGCCCCCCATTTGGCTACACCTTC. J is TRBJ1-2 and V is TRBV2; 12 bases match TRBD1. This CDR3 spans 16 amino acids. Germline CDR1 is SNHLY and CDR2 is FYNNEI. The V and J ends lost 6 bases and 7 bases, in that order; junction bases with no gene match: 12. Complete variable domain (other parts from reference TRBV2 and TRBJ1-2): EPEVTQTPSHQVTQMGQEVILRCVPISNHLYFYWYRQILGQKVEFLVSFYNNEISEKSEIFDDQFSVERPDGSNFTLKIRSTKLEDSAMYFCASRAGTGGPPFGYTFGSGTRLTVV.

This chain's CDR3 is CASDEGNGNTIYF. The CDR3, as DNA: TGTGCCAGCGACGAGGGTAACGGAAACACCATATATTTT. The rearrangement joins TRBV19 to TRBJ1-3, with D unresolved. The germline CDR1 and CDR2 sequences are LNHDA and SQIVND (reference sequence). This CDR3 is built from 13 residues. Trimming stripped 9 bases from V and 4 bases from J, with 13 bases between.

The chain is built from TRBV4-3 and TRBJ2-1, with D maybe TRBD1 (5 bases). Deletions cut 1 base from V and 8 bases from J, with 21 bases between. Germline V lookup: CDR1 LGHNA, CDR2 YSLEER. The CDR3 is made up of 17 amino acids. The CDR3 DNA is TGCGCCAGCAGCCAAGCCAGGACATACCCTATTAAGGATGAGCAGTTCTTC. Protein sequence: CASSQARTYPIKDEQFF.

The rearrangement joins TRBV5-1 to TRBJ2-1; TRBD2 matches 9 bases. Germline V gene sequence: CDR1 SGHRS, CDR2 YFSETQ. This CDR3 has 15 amino acids. Trimming at V came to 4 bases and at J to 0 bases, leaving 2 bases not matched to a gene. CDR3 residues: CASSRLADSYNEQFF. The CDR3 nucleotides are TGCGCCAGCAGCCGACTAGCGGACTCCTACAATGAGCAGTTCTTC.

The chain has TRBV28 and TRBJ2-1, with 8 nucleotides matching TRBD2. The CDR3 is 15 amino acids. The germline CDR1 and CDR2 sequences are MDHEN and SYDVKM. J lost 4 bases, V lost 7 bases, and 9 bases had no gene match. CDR3 loop: CASTYGRVGYNEQFF. As DNA, the CDR3 is TGTGCCAGCACCTACGGGAGGGTTGGGTACAATGAGCAGTTCTTC.

The J gene is TRBJ2-5, the V gene TRBV6-5; 8 nucleotides line up with TRBD2. Trimming cost V 10 bases and J 4 bases; bases outside gene matches: 14. This CDR3 has 15 amino acids. Germline assignment: CDR1 MNHEY and CDR2 SVGAGI. CDR3 in amino acids: CATSASGREGETQYF. In nucleotides, the CDR3 is TGTGCCACCAGCGCAAGCGGGAGAGAGGGAGAGACCCAGTACTTC.

The rearrangement joins TRBV2 to TRBJ1-5; a possible D gene is TRBD1 (5 bases). The CDR3 sequence is 14 residues long. V was clipped by 3 bases and J by 5 bases, with 11 bases between them. Germline loops: CDR1 SNHLY, CDR2 FYNNEI. For the CDR3, the DNA is TGTGCCAGCAGTGATGTGGGGGGATATCAGCCCCAGCATTTT. It yields the protein CASSDVGGYQPQHF.

On this clone: The same CDR3 can be traced to other DNA sequences in this sample. The gene calls are TRBV11-3 and TRBJ2-1, with 10 positions matching TRBD2. J was trimmed by 4 bases and V by 5 bases; bases with no gene match: 2. Germline CDR1 reads SGHNT; CDR2 reads YENEEA. The CDR3 consists of 14 residues. This CDR3 reads CASSRTSGYNEQFF. CDR3 DNA: TGTGCCAGCAGCCGGACTAGCGGATACAATGAGCAGTTCTTC.

Concerning this clone: Other nucleotide sequences in the sample specify the same CDR3. This sequence joins TRBV6-1 and TRBJ2-6; D gene uncertain. Deletions cut 1 base from V and 0 bases from J, with 4 bases between. The CDR3 consists of 15 residues. Germline V gene lookup returns CDR1 MNHNS and CDR2 SASEGT. The CDR3 loop is CASSEGSSGANVLTF. CDR3 DNA sequence: TGTGCCAGCAGTGAAGGCAGCTCTGGGGCCAACGTCCTGACTTTC.

This clone was recorded a few times. The rearrangement joins TRBV28 to TRBJ1-3; no firm D call. Germline lookup yields CDR1 MDHEN and CDR2 SYDVKM. V was clipped by 3 bases and J by 4 bases, with 4 bases between them. There are 12 residues in the CDR3. CDR3 bases: TGTGCCAGCAGTTTGCAGGGAAACACCATATATTTT. Its translation: CASSLQGNTIYF. Full variable domain (rest looked up from reference TRBV28 and TRBJ1-3): DVKVTQSSRYLVKRTGEKVFLECVQDMDHENMFWYRQDPGLGLRLIYFSYDVKMKEKGDIPEGYSVSREKKERFSLILESASTNQTSMYLCASSLQGNTIYFGEGSWLTVV.

For the CDR3, the DNA is TGCGCCAGCGGACTAGCGGGGGTTGATACGCAGTATTTT. Its translation is CASGLAGVDTQYF. The chain uses TRBV5-1 and TRBJ2-3, with TRBD2 identical over 13 bases. V was pared by 7 bases and J by 6 bases, with 2 bases of the junction left unmatched. This CDR3 region has 13 residues. Germline V lookup: CDR1 SGHRS, CDR2 YFSETQ.

The genes are TRBV28 and TRBJ1-4; the D is unclear. In germline, CDR1 is MDHEN, CDR2 SYDVKM. This CDR3 has 13 residues. Trimming took off 8 bases at V and 7 bases at J, with 14 bases between the two ends. CDR3: CASEGRPGEKLFF. CDR3 coding DNA: TGTGCCAGCGAGGGCAGGCCGGGTGAAAAACTGTTTTTT.

In DNA, the CDR3 is TGTGCCAGCTCACCATACGGGACAGGGGGCACTGAAGCTTTCTTT. This translates into CASSPYGTGGTEAFF. This chain joins TRBV18 and TRBJ1-1, with TRBD1 matching 11 bases. Germline trimming cut 2 bases from V and 4 bases from J; bases unmatched to any gene: 3. Germline CDR1 KGHSH, CDR2 LQKENI. This CDR3 comprises 15 residues.

This clone was recorded at least ten times. CDR3 nucleotides: TGCGCCAGCAGCTTGTACAGCCCGGATGAAAAACTGTTTTTT. Translated, it gives CASSLYSPDEKLFF. The rearrangement uses TRBV5-1 and TRBJ1-4; D is unclear. This CDR3 region has 14 residues. Per the germline V gene, CDR1 is SGHRS and CDR2 is YFSETQ. Trimming cost V 1 base and J 6 bases, with 10 bases left between them.

Of note for this clone: A read error may produce the germline difference seen at one junction end. At the DNA level, this CDR3 is encoded by other sequences in the same sample as well. The chain has TRBV30 and TRBJ1-2; tentatively, D is TRBD1 (5 bases). The CDR3 is 14 residues long. Germline-derived CDR1 and CDR2 are GTSNPN and SVGIG (reference sequence). The CDR3 sequence is CAWSVGSGLYGYTF. CDR3 nucleotides: TGTGCCTGGAGTGTAGGGTCAGGGTTGTACGGCTACACTTTC.

The V gene is TRBV6-5, the J gene TRBJ1-3; unclear D gene. The germline gives CDR1 MNHEY, CDR2 SVGAGI. Trimming cost V 0 bases and J 7 bases, with 10 bases left between them. The CDR3 spans 14 residues. CDR3 sequence: CASSYSYRENTIYF. The DNA for the CDR3 is TGTGCCAGCAGTTACTCTTACAGAGAGAACACCATATATTTT.

The chain links TRBV6-5 to TRBJ2-3; tentatively, D is TRBD1 (5 bases). Germline CDR1 and CDR2: MNHEY and SVGAGI. The V gene lost 6 bases and the J gene lost 0 bases, with 10 bases spanning the gap. The CDR3 runs to 14 residues. For the CDR3, the DNA is TGTGCCAGCAGGATCCACAGGAGCACAGATACGCAGTATTTT. Translation gives CASRIHRSTDTQYF.